The entry that follows covers one T cell receptor beta chain sequence. Its antigen is as yet unknown. This CDR3 comprises 14 residues. Germline-derived CDR1 and CDR2 are LGHNA and YSLEER. V lost 0 bases to trimming and J lost 7 bases, with 11 bases between them. PCR amplification relied on 60 Vbeta primers (plus 13 Jbeta primers). Original processing methods: In a later analysis, around 11 million of around 75 million unique beta chains occurred in at least two donors. TCRdb keeps only in-frame clones here, not all; method: immunoSEQ multiplex PCR. V and J calls and clone size follow that table, whereas D and trimming were derived from the DNA. The repertoire holds about 200,000 clones, with 80% as singletons. The source of the sample is a study of cytomegalovirus exposure and HLA in healthy donors. Points from the study as a whole: Many donors shared some public TCRs, even though most TCR sequences were rare. Prior analysis indicated that the majority of TCR beta V segments exhibited productivity approximately 90% or approximately 30% of the time. In a later analysis, TCR association rates varied by HLA locus: DRB1 most, HLA-C fewest.

This chain uses TRBV4-3 with TRBJ2-3; D perhaps matches TRBD2 (5 bases). The specimen sequenced was PBMCs. The sequence derives from a woman aged 40 to 49 in good health and CMV-seronegative. The CDR3 DNA follows: TGCGCCAGCAGCCAAGATGAGGGCGGATATACGCAGTATTTT. It codes for CASSQDEGGYTQYF.